Listed here are 18 T cell receptor beta chains from one sample, sequenced in a study of immune evolution from preneoplasia to lung adenocarcinoma. Measured with immunoSEQ multiplex PCR; TCRdb has only the in-frame clones, and not every one. The sample includes about 5,000 clones, 85% of them seen just once. Sequences were obtained from FFPE adjacent normal lung tissue. All receptors come from a donor older than 65 with lung adenocarcinoma.

This sequence joins TRBV2 and TRBJ1-1, with D unresolved. The germline gives CDR1 SNHLY, CDR2 FYNNEI. This CDR3 has 11 residues. Trimming took 11 bases from V and 3 from J, leaving 10 bases between them. The CDR3, as DNA: TGTGCCGGGTGCGAGGACACTGAAGCTTTCTTT. Amino acid sequence: CAGCEDTEAFF.

The genes are TRBV5-1 and TRBJ2-3; 11 nucleotides align to TRBD1. This CDR3 region has 24 residues. Trimming removed 1 base from V and 6 bases from J; junction bases left unmatched: 31. Germline values: CDR1 SGHRS, CDR2 YFSETQ. CDR3 sequence: CASSLNPGTGGLSGLAHYVDTQYF. The CDR3 DNA reads as TGCGCCAGCAGCTTGAATCCCGGGACAGGGGGGTTGAGTGGACTAGCGCACTATGTGGATACGCAGTATTTT.

The chain joins TRBV5-1 to TRBJ2-2; 9 bases map to TRBD2. Trimming cost V 0 bases and J 4 bases; bases outside gene matches: 4. CDR1 is SGHRS and CDR2 is YFSETQ in the germline V gene. The CDR3 is 16 amino acids. In DNA, the CDR3 is TGCGCCAGCAGCTTGGGTCTAGCGGGGCCCACCGGGGAGCTGTTTTTT. Translated, it gives CASSLGLAGPTGELFF.

The chain carries TRBV11-3 and TRBJ2-1, with unresolved D. This CDR3 has 13 amino acids. The V gene lost 5 bases and the J gene lost 0 bases, with 5 bases spanning the gap. The germline V gene has CDR1 SGHNT and CDR2 YENEEA. The CDR3 reads CASSKDSYNEQFF. CDR3 DNA sequence: TGTGCCAGCAGCAAGGACTCCTACAATGAGCAGTTCTTC.

The chain joins TRBV7-8 to TRBJ2-2, with 9 bases matching TRBD2. CDR3 length: 15 amino acids. Germline V CDR1 and CDR2: SGHVS, FQNEAQ. Trimming cost V 4 bases and J 3 bases; bases outside gene matches: 3. CDR3 DNA sequence: TGTGCCAGCAGCTATGCGGGAGGGTACACCGGGGAGCTGTTTTTT. Translation: CASSYAGGYTGELFF.

This chain links TRBV11-3 with TRBJ2-2; D is undetermined. The germline V and J ends were trimmed by 0 bases and 10 bases, with 9 bases remaining between them. CDR3 size: 13 residues. CDR1 and CDR2 (germline): SGHNT, YENEEA. CDR3 coding DNA: TGTGCCAGCAGCTTAGATCATGACGAGGAGCTGTTTTTT. Translated: CASSLDHDEELFF.

The V gene is TRBV28, the J gene TRBJ1-5; 7 nucleotides agree with TRBD1. The V gene end was trimmed by 6 bases and the J gene end by 4 bases; junction bases not matched to a gene: 12. Germline CDR1 and CDR2: MDHEN and SYDVKM. The CDR3 sequence is 16 residues long. Here the CDR3 reads CASSPITGVGNQPQHF. The CDR3 nucleotides read TGTGCCAGCAGCCCAATTACAGGGGTGGGAAATCAGCCCCAGCATTTT.

V and J are TRBV18 and TRBJ2-7; 10 bases agree with TRBD1. Germline V gene lookup returns CDR1 KGHSH and CDR2 LQKENI. This CDR3 comprises 14 residues. The J segment lost 4 bases and the V segment lost 8 bases, leaving 8 bases of the junction unmatched. In DNA form, the CDR3 reads TGTGCCAGCAGACCGGGACAGGGGCTGTACGAGCAGTACTTC. It translates to CASRPGQGLYEQYF. The full variable domain, in which reference TRBV18 and TRBJ2-7 provide the parts outside the CDR3, is NAGVMQNPRHLVRRRGQEARLRCSPMKGHSHVYWYRQLPEEGLKFMVYLQKENIIDESGMPKERFSAEFPKEGPSILRIQQVVRGDSAAYFCASRPGQGLYEQYFGPGTRLTVT.

The CDR3 region has the DNA TGTGCCAGCACGACAGGGGCGGAGGAGCAGTACTTC. Residues: CASTTGAEEQYF. V and J are TRBV2 and TRBJ2-7, with TRBD1 identical over 8 bases. The CDR3 runs to 12 residues. Looked up from germline, CDR1 is SNHLY and CDR2 is FYNNEI. Germline trimming cut 7 bases from V and 7 bases from J; bases unmatched to any gene: 6.

The genes are TRBV30 and TRBJ2-1, with D maybe TRBD2 (6 bases). V lost 0 bases and J 4 bases, leaving 13 bases between the germline ends. The CDR3 has 15 residues. Germline V lookup: CDR1 GTSNPN, CDR2 SVGIG (reference sequence). CDR3 coding DNA: TGTGCCTGGAGTGTAGGAGGGAGAAGATACAATGAGCAGTTCTTC. Residues: CAWSVGGRRYNEQFF.

Worth noting for this clone: The sample carries other DNA sequences with the same CDR3. J is TRBJ1-1 and V is TRBV10-3, with TRBD1 matching over 7 bases. The CDR3 is 14 residues long. The germline V gene has CDR1 ENHRY and CDR2 SYGVKD. The V gene end was trimmed by 2 bases and the J gene end by 3 bases; junction bases not matched to a gene: 3. In nucleotides, the CDR3 is TGTGCCATCAGTGAGAGGGGGCGCGACACTGAAGCTTTCTTT. Residues: CAISERGRDTEAFF.

J is TRBJ1-4 and V is TRBV19; D not resolved. The CDR3 runs to 13 residues. Germline V gives CDR1 LNHDA, CDR2 SQIVND (reference sequence). V was clipped by 7 bases and J by 0 bases, with 6 bases between them. This CDR3 reads CASKVATNEKLFF. CDR3 nucleotide sequence: TGTGCCAGTAAGGTCGCAACTAATGAAAAACTGTTTTTT.

This clone was seen once. The chain uses TRBV4-1 and TRBJ2-2; 7 bases line up with TRBD2. The CDR3 length is 14 residues. The germline CDR1 and CDR2 sequences are MGHRA and YSYEKL. Trimming removed 2 bases from V and 6 bases from J; junction bases left unmatched: 3. The CDR3, as DNA: TGCGCCAGCAGCCAACCGGGGAGGGCCGGGGAGCTGTTTTTT. Its protein is CASSQPGRAGELFF.

V and J are TRBV28 and TRBJ2-1; 8 nucleotides match TRBD2. CDR3 length equals 15 residues. Germline assignment: CDR1 MDHEN and CDR2 SYDVKM. With V trimmed by 6 bases and J by 0 bases, 4 bases remained unmatched. CDR3 residues: CASRRAGGSYNEQFF. In nucleotides, the CDR3 is TGTGCCAGCAGGCGTGCGGGAGGCTCCTACAATGAGCAGTTCTTC.

The chain couples TRBV27 to TRBJ1-2; D might be TRBD1 (6 bases). V was clipped by 8 bases and J by 4 bases, with 26 bases between them. The length of the CDR3 is 17 residues. Germline V gene data show CDR1 as MNHEY and CDR2 as SMNVEV (reference sequence). In nucleotides, the CDR3 is TGTGCCAGCCATTCAGGCAGGGGCTTCTCTAATGTCTATGGCTACACCTTC. This encodes CASHSGRGFSNVYGYTF.

The CDR3 DNA sequence: TGTGCCAGCAGTTTAGGGGGACAGGGGGTTCGGGAGCCCCAGCATTTT. Translated: CASSLGGQGVREPQHF. This chain uses TRBV28 with TRBJ1-5; 11 bases line up with TRBD1. The V and J ends lost 2 bases and 8 bases, in that order; junction bases with no gene match: 8. This CDR3 has 16 amino acids. From germline, CDR1 is MDHEN and CDR2 SYDVKM.

The chain combines TRBV5-4 with TRBJ2-1; a weak D match, TRBD2 (6 bases). Germline-derived CDR1 and CDR2 are SGHNT and YYREEE (reference sequence). V was shortened by 3 bases and J by 9 bases, with 16 bases between the two germline ends. CDR3 length: 14 amino acids. CDR3 DNA: TGTGCCAGCAGCTGGTTTTCGATGGAGGGTGAGCAGTTCTTC. It yields the protein CASSWFSMEGEQFF. The entire variable domain, with the rest obtained from reference TRBV5-4 and TRBJ2-1, is as follows: ETGVTQSPTHLIKTRGQQVTLRCSSQSGHNTVSWYQQALGQGPQFIFQYYREEENGRGNFPPRFSGLQFPNYSSELNVNALELDDSALYLCASSWFSMEGEQFFGPGTRLTVL.

This chain joins TRBV2 and TRBJ2-5, with TRBD2 matching 11 bases. This CDR3 is 14 amino acids long. Trimming removed 6 bases from V and 6 bases from J; junction bases left unmatched: 6. The germline gives CDR1 SNHLY, CDR2 FYNNEI. The CDR3 DNA is TGTGCCAGCAGCGAGACTAGCGGGGTGAAGACCCAGTACTTC. This gives the protein CASSETSGVKTQYF.